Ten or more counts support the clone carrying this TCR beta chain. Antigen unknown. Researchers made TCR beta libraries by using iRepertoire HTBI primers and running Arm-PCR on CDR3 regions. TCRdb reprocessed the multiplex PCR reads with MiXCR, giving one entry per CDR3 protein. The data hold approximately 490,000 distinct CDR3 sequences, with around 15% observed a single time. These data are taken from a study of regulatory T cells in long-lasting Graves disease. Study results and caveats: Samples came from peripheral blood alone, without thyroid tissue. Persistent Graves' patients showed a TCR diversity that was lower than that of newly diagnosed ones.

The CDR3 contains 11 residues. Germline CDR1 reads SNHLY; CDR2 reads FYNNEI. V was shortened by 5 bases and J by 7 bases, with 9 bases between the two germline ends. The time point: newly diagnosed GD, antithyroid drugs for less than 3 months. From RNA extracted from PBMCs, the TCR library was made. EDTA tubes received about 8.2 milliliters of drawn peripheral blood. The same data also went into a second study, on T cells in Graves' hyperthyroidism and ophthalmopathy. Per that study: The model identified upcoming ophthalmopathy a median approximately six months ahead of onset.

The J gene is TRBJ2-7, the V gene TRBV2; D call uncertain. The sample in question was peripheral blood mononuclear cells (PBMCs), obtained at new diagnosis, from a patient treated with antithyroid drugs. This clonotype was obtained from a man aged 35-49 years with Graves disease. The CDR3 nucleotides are TGTGCCAGCAGTCCTGACTGGGAGCAGTACTTC. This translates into CASSPDWEQYF.